Listed here are 29 T cell receptor beta chains from one sample, sequenced in a study of monozygotic twins with inflammatory bowel disease. TCRdb derives one entry per CDR3 protein from the 5' RACE reads, leaving out DNA. The sample data list more than 300,000 distinct CDR3 sequences. The material sequenced was blood. These receptors all stem from a human donor with ulcerative colitis or Crohn's disease, or a healthy co-twin of an affected twin (not recorded which).

The chain joins TRBV20-1 to TRBJ1-2; no DNA is available, so the TRBD1 call from TCRdb remains unchecked. This CDR3 is 15 amino acids long. From germline, CDR1 is DFQATT and CDR2 SNEGSKA (reference sequence). CDR3 in amino acids: CSASPRRGRDYGYTF.

V gene TRBV10-3 combines with J gene TRBJ2-5; TCRdb indicates TRBD2, and absent DNA this call remains unverified. The germline V gene has CDR1 ENHRY and CDR2 SYGVKD. The CDR3 extends over 17 amino acids. This CDR3 is CAISESPLAGGLGTQYF.

The rearrangement uses TRBV4-1 and TRBJ2-4; TCRdb gives TRBD1 as the D gene, but with no DNA this cannot be confirmed. The CDR3 contains 16 residues. Per the germline V gene, CDR1 is MGHRA and CDR2 is YSYEKL. The CDR3 loop is CASSQFFGGGKNMQYF.

The rearrangement joins TRBV14 to TRBJ2-3; the TRBD1 assignment by TCRdb is unverifiable without DNA. Germline values: CDR1 SGHDN, CDR2 FVKESK. The CDR3 sequence is 18 residues long. The chain's CDR3 is CASSQDSQLAGVADTQYF. Looking up the rest from reference TRBV14 and TRBJ2-3 gives the full variable domain: EAGVTQFPSHSVIEKGQTVTLRCDPISGHDNLYWYRRVMGKEIKFLLHFVKESKQDESGMPNNRFLAERTGGTYSTLKVQPAELEDSGVYFCASSQDSQLAGVADTQYFGPGTRLTVL.

The rearrangement uses TRBV13 and TRBJ1-1. The CDR3 spans 14 residues. CDR1 and CDR2 (germline): PRHDT, FYEKMQ (reference sequence). The CDR3 loop is CASSPQVAWTEAFF.

The V call is TRBV6-1, the J call TRBJ2-3. CDR1 and CDR2 from the germline V gene are MNHNS and SASEGT. This CDR3 comprises 16 residues. This CDR3 is CASSEARTSGTDTQYF.

The chain employs TRBV18 and TRBJ2-5; absent DNA, TCRdb's TRBD1 call cannot be checked. This CDR3 has 14 residues. The germline CDR1 and CDR2 sequences are KGHSH and LQKENI. CDR3 protein: CASSSTGNSETQYF.

This chain links TRBV7-2 with TRBJ1-2; TCRdb proposes TRBD1, but this gene call is untestable without DNA. The germline CDR1 and CDR2 sequences are SGHTA and FQGNSA. This CDR3 contains 16 residues. The CDR3 sequence is CASSNRGAGRPYGYTF.

J is TRBJ2-7 and V is TRBV6-2 or TRBV6-3; the TCRdb call, TRBD1, lacks DNA for checking. CDR1 and CDR2 (germline): MNHEY, SVGEGT. The length of the CDR3 is 12 residues. CDR3 residues: CASRSDRYEQYF.

The chain uses TRBV4-3 and TRBJ2-2; TCRdb's D gene call, TRBD1, goes unchecked for lack of DNA. Germline CDR1 is LGHNA and CDR2 is YSLEER. The CDR3 runs to 16 residues. CDR3 region: CASSQGQGLNTGELFF.

The V call is TRBV6-2 or TRBV6-3, the J call TRBJ2-1; TCRdb's D call of TRBD1 is untestable without DNA. This CDR3 spans 13 amino acids. CDR1 and CDR2 (germline): MNHEY, SVGEGT. The CDR3: CASSYSRGPEQFF.

This rearrangement joins TRBV18 to TRBJ1-1. The CDR3 totals 14 residues. Per germline, CDR1 KGHSH and CDR2 LQKENI. The CDR3 spells CASSPSLRGTEAFF.

The chain joins TRBV27 to TRBJ2-7; TCRdb gives TRBD1 as the D gene, but with no DNA this cannot be confirmed. The CDR3 has 14 amino acids. Germline V gene data show CDR1 as MNHEY and CDR2 as SMNVEV (reference sequence). CDR3 sequence reads: CASGRTGGLSEQYF.

This chain joins TRBV5-1 and TRBJ2-7; TCRdb outputs TRBD1, but without DNA this stays unchecked. The CDR3 totals 17 residues. Germline V gives CDR1 SGHRS, CDR2 YFSETQ. CDR3 sequence: CASSLVGSGNSWGEQYF.

J is TRBJ2-6 and V is TRBV5-1; TCRdb returns TRBD2, unconfirmable since there is no DNA. Looked up from germline, CDR1 is SGHRS and CDR2 is YFSETQ. This CDR3 comprises 15 residues. The CDR3 region is CASSLVLAGANVLTF.

V gene TRBV29-1 combines with J gene TRBJ2-7. The length of the CDR3 is 13 residues. In germline, CDR1 is SQVTM, CDR2 ANQGSEA. The CDR3 here is CSVVEHASYEQYF.

The V gene is TRBV7-9, the J gene TRBJ1-1; absent DNA, TCRdb's TRBD1 call cannot be checked. There are 16 residues in the CDR3. CDR1 is SEHNR, CDR2 FQNEAQ, per germline (reference sequence). This chain's CDR3 is CASSHPGTAVETEAFF.

This sequence joins TRBV18 and TRBJ2-7; the TCRdb D gene call, TRBD1, has no DNA to confirm it. The CDR3 loop spans 13 amino acids. Germline CDR1 is KGHSH and CDR2 is LQKENI. The CDR3 spells CASSTGTVYEQYF.

The chain combines TRBV4-1 with TRBJ2-5; without DNA, the TCRdb call of TRBD2 cannot be checked. Germline assignment: CDR1 MGHRA and CDR2 YSYEKL. The CDR3 contains 15 residues. This CDR3 reads CASSQVLLARETQYF.

The chain combines TRBV4-3 with TRBJ2-3. The CDR3 consists of 14 residues. CDR1 is LGHNA, CDR2 YSLEER, per germline. The CDR3 sequence is CASSQGAVRNTQYF.

The V gene is TRBV2, the J gene TRBJ2-2; TCRdb gives TRBD1 as the D gene, but with no DNA this cannot be confirmed. Germline values: CDR1 SNHLY, CDR2 FYNNEI. CDR3 length: 12 amino acids. CDR3 residues: CASRGEGGELFF.

The J gene is TRBJ2-3, the V gene TRBV5-1; the TCRdb D gene call, TRBD1, has no DNA to confirm it. Germline lookup yields CDR1 SGHRS and CDR2 YFSETQ. CDR3 length equals 18 residues. CDR3 sequence: CASSLVQGTGGFTDTQYF.

V gene TRBV19 combines with J gene TRBJ2-7; as DNA is missing, the TRBD1 call by TCRdb cannot be tested. The CDR3 runs 14 residues. Germline CDR1 and CDR2: LNHDA and SQIVND (reference sequence). The CDR3 here is CASSIFDRGDEQYF.

This chain links TRBV12-3 or TRBV12-4 with TRBJ1-1; TCRdb's D call of TRBD1 is untestable without DNA. This CDR3 has 14 amino acids. CDR3 protein: CASSPRGGDTEAFF.

V usage is TRBV18 and J usage is TRBJ2-7; the TRBD1 assignment by TCRdb is unverifiable without DNA. There are 14 residues in the CDR3. CDR1 is KGHSH, CDR2 LQKENI, per germline. The CDR3 protein is CASSPPVTGYEQYF. The full variable domain, completed using reference TRBV18 and TRBJ2-7, is NAGVMQNPRHLVRRRGQEARLRCSPMKGHSHVYWYRQLPEEGLKFMVYLQKENIIDESGMPKERFSAEFPKEGPSILRIQQVVRGDSAAYFCASSPPVTGYEQYFGPGTRLTVT.

This chain uses TRBV7-2 with TRBJ1-3; lacking DNA, the TRBD1 call made by TCRdb goes unchecked. This CDR3 has 16 residues. Germline V gene data show CDR1 as SGHTA and CDR2 as FQGNSA. CDR3 sequence: CASSLNRVVAGNTIYF.

The chain joins TRBV18 to TRBJ1-1. Germline CDR1 KGHSH, CDR2 LQKENI. This CDR3 spans 16 amino acids. The CDR3 protein is CASSPQGGIGNTEAFF.

The chain couples TRBV4-1 to TRBJ1-2. The CDR3 runs 15 residues. Germline V gene data show CDR1 as MGHRA and CDR2 as YSYEKL. The CDR3: CASSPTGRQHYGYTF.

J is TRBJ1-5 and V is TRBV5-1; with no DNA, the TCRdb D assignment of TRBD1 cannot be verified. The germline V gene has CDR1 SGHRS and CDR2 YFSETQ. The CDR3 runs 16 residues. This CDR3 reads CASSLDPTGSNQPQHF.